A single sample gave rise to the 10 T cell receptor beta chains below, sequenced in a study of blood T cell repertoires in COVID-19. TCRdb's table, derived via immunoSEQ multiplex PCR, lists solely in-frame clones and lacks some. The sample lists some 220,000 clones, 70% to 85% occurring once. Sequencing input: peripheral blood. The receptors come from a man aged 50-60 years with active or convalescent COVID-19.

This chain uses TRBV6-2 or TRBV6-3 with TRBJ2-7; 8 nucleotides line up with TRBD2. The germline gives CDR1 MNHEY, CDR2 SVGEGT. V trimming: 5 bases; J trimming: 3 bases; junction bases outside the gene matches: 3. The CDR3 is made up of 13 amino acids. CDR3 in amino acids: CASSSLAGYEQYV. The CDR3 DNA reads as TGTGCCAGCAGTAGCCTAGCGGGCTACGAGCAGTACGTC.

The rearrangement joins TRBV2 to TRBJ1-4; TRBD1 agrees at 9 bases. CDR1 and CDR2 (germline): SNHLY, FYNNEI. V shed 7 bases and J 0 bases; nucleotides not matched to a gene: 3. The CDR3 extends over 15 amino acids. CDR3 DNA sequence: TGTGCCAGCAATCGGGACAGGGCAACTAATGAAAAACTGTTTTTT. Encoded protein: CASNRDRATNEKLFF.

The CDR3 DNA reads as TGTGCCAGCAGCGACAGGGGGAACACCGGGGAGCTGTTTTTT. Encoded protein: CASSDRGNTGELFF. The chain employs TRBV7-3 and TRBJ2-2, with 8 bases matching TRBD1. J gave up 1 base and V 5 bases, and 0 bases lay outside the gene matches. This CDR3 comprises 14 residues. Germline loops: CDR1 SGHTA, CDR2 FQGTGA. The full variable domain, with the rest looked up from reference TRBV7-3 and TRBJ2-2, is GAGVSQTPSNKVTEKGKYVELRCDPISGHTALYWYRQSLGQGPEFLIYFQGTGAADDSGLPNDRFFAVRPEGSVSTLKIQRTERGDSAVYLCASSDRGNTGELFFGEGSRLTVL.

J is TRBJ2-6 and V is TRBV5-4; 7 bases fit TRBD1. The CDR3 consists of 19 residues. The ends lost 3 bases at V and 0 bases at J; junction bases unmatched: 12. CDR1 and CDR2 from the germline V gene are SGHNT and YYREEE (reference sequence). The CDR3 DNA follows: TGTGCCAGCAGCTCAAGGACAGGAGGCCCAAGCTCTGGGGCCAACGTCCTGACTTTC. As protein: CASSSRTGGPSSGANVLTF.

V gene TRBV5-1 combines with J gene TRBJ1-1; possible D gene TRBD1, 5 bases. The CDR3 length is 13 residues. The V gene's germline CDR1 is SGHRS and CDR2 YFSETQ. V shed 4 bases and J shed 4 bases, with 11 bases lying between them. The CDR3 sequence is CASSEGVATEAFF. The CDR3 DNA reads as TGCGCCAGCAGCGAAGGGGTAGCCACTGAAGCTTTCTTT.

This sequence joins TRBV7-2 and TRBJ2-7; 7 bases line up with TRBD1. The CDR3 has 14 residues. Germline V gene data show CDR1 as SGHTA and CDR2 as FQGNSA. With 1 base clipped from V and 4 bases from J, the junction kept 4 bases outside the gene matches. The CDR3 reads CASSLGTGWYEQYF. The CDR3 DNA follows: TGTGCCAGCAGCTTAGGGACAGGTTGGTACGAGCAGTACTTC.

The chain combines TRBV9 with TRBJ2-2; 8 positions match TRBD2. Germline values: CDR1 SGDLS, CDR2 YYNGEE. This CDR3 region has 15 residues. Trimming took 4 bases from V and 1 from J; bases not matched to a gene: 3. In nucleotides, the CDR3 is TGTGCCAGCAGCCCCCGGGGGGGGAACACCGGGGAGCTGTTTTTT. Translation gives CASSPRGGNTGELFF.

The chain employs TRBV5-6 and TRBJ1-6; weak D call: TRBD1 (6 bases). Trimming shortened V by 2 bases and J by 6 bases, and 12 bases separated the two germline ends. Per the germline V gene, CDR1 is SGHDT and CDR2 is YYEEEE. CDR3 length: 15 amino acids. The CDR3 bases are TGTGCCAGCAGCTTTACGGGACAAATTAATTCACCCCTCCACTTT. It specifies CASSFTGQINSPLHF.

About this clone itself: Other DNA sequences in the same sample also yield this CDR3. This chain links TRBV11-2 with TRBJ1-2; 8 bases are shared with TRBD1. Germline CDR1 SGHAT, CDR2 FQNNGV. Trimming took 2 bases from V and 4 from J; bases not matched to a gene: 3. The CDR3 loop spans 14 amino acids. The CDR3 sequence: CASSLLQGAYGYTF. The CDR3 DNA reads TGTGCCAGCAGCTTATTGCAGGGGGCCTATGGCTACACCTTC.

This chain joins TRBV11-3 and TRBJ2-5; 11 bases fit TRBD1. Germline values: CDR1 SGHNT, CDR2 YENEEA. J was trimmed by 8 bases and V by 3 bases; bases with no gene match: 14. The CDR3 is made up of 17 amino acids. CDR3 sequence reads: CASSFRWGQGDRCTQYF. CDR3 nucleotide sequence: TGTGCCAGCAGCTTTAGGTGGGGACAGGGGGATCGGTGCACCCAGTACTTC. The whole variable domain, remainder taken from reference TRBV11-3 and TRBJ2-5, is EAGVVQSPRYKIIEKKQPVAFWCNPISGHNTLYWYLQNLGQGPELLIRYENEEAVDDSQLPKDRFSAERLKGVDSTLKIQPAELGDSAVYLCASSFRWGQGDRCTQYFGPGTRLLVL.